This entry features one T cell receptor (beta chain) sequence. The clone's antigen remains unknown. There are no base qualities to consult, and no much larger clone falls within one base. The sample originates from a study of CD8+ T cells in alopecia areata (dated by TCRdb to the late 2010s). About the full investigation: The treated patients, all with moderate-to-severe alopecia areata, were enrolled in an open-label pilot trial of oral tofacitinib given at 5 to 10 mg twice daily. On the human side, TCRbeta sequencing was run on scalp tissue and on sorted CD4+ and CD8+ peripheral blood T cells from healthy controls and from alopecia areata patients with either patchy or totalis/universalis disease. Tofacitinib-treated patients had biopsies at baseline and at 4 and 24 weeks of treatment, with a later scalp biopsy in several patients. immunoSEQ multiplex PCR using 35 Vbeta forward primers and 13 Jbeta reverse primers was used to amplify TCRbeta CDR3 regions. Patients stayed on tofacitinib for 6 to 18 months and then had 6 months of follow-up off drug so that delayed response and recurrence could be assessed. Scalp clonality was compared across normal scalp (n=4), patchy alopecia areata scalp (n=8), and alopecia totalis/universalis scalp (n=8). RNA came from the PAXgene miRNA kit for fixed scalp, the miRNeasy kit for PBMCs, and the RNeasy kit for mouse skin. The study used high-throughput TCRbeta sequencing to examine T cell clonal expansion in alopecia areata, in both the C3H/HeJ mouse model and human patients. Summary of the overall study and its limitations: Unlike mouse skin, which is dominated by gammadelta T cells, normal human skin has resident alphabeta T cells that are also sequenced, and this complicates analysis of the scalp TCR repertoire. Compared with mice, TCR sequences shared between patients were less clear, possibly partly because of HLA diversity across the patient population. Compared with normal scalp, lesional scalp, particularly in alopecia totalis/universalis, had higher clonality and more expanded CD8+ clones, which suggests antigenic drive.

Looking up the germline V gene yields CDR1 KGHSH and CDR2 LQKENI. Trimming takes 3 bases from V and 0 bases from J, and the germline ends sit 14 bases apart. There are 16 amino acids in the CDR3, from cysteine to phenylalanine inclusive. The only DNA kept is the CDR3, 48 bases in frame from the first base. Receptor amplification or capture employed the immunoSEQ multiplex PCR assay. RNA was extracted from all samples and reverse transcribed into cDNA, which served as template for TCR sequencing. First-strand cDNA was synthesized with SuperScript III using a 2:1 mix of oligo-dT and random hexamers. Amplification bias was assessed with a synthetic immune receptor repertoire, and residual bias was removed computationally. The authors processed their data as follows. Raw reads were preprocessed for error removal, and CDR3 was defined according to IMGT conventions as running from the conserved cysteine to phenylalanine. Clonality was computed by normalizing Shannon entropy by log2 of the number of productive unique TCRs and subtracting the result from 1. Whether scalp clones were CD4 or CD8 was inferred by matching scalp TCRbeta sequences against CD4 and CD8 repertoires sorted from blood. Imported from immuneACCESS, the table was reduced by TCRdb to in-frame sequences with V and J called. These copies leave out some clones; in studies compared against another copy, an unresolved V gene accounts for under half, and the cause of the remainder is not known. The D gene and trimming were derived from the DNA, and the V and J assignments and clone size from that table. For this sample the table gives 130,000 to 150,000 clones, of which more than 40% were detected only once. The top ten hold roughly 6.8% of the sample.

Lesional scalp punch biopsies and peripheral blood were obtained from alopecia areata patients. PBMCs were separated by density centrifugation and stained for CD3, CD4 and CD8, after which CD4+ and CD8+ T cells were sorted on a FACSAria. This receptor chain uses TRBV18 and TRBJ1-2; the best D guess is TRBD1, with 6 bases matching. Sequenced: CD4+ T cells sorted from blood. The origin of this receptor is a human donor with alopecia areata. The DNA reads as follows: TGTGCCAGCTCACCGACGGGGGGGCAAGCTAACTATGGCTACACCTTC. Translated, it gives CASSPTGGQANYGYTF. The CDR3, completed at both ends by the reference TRBV18 and TRBJ1-2 genes, gives the full variable domain NAGVMQNPRHLVRRRGQEARLRCSPMKGHSHVYWYRQLPEEGLKFMVYLQKENIIDESGMPKERFSAEFPKEGPSILRIQQVVRGDSAAYFCASSPTGGQANYGYTFGSGTRLTVV.